The rows below give T cell receptor beta chains drawn from one sample of a study of blood T cell repertoires in COVID-19. The repertoire was sequenced with immunoSEQ multiplex PCR; TCRdb's copy has only in-frame clones and lacks some. The sample records hundreds of thousands of clones, under 90% being singletons. Sample: PBMCs or T cells enriched from blood (not recorded which). Every receptor here comes from a woman in her 40s who had been exposed to COVID-19. Both conserved end residues are part of each CDR3. D genes are given only for firm matches. Size is omitted from some rows. Given values are once, few, many or a class for expanded clones.

v_gene: TRBV11-2; abundance: once; d_gene: -; j_gene: TRBJ1-5; CDR3aa: CASSLGSGSSQPQHF; CDR3nt: TGTGCCAGCAGCTTAGGGTCCGGGAGTAGTCAGCCCCAGCATTTT
v_gene: TRBV12-3/TRBV12-4; abundance: -; d_gene: -; j_gene: TRBJ1-1; CDR3aa: CASKGRGAEAFF; CDR3nt: TGTGCCAGCAAGGGGAGGGGGGCTGAAGCTTTCTTT
v_gene: TRBV5-1; abundance: -; d_gene: -; j_gene: TRBJ1-5; CDR3aa: CASSLEGGGNQPQHF; CDR3nt: TGCGCCAGCAGCTTGGAAGGAGGTGGCAATCAGCCCCAGCATTTT
v_gene: TRBV19; abundance: few; d_gene: -; j_gene: TRBJ1-1; CDR3aa: CASNKNTEAFF; CDR3nt: TGTGCCAGTAATAAGAACACTGAAGCTTTCTTT
v_gene: TRBV3-1/TRBV3-2; abundance: -; d_gene: TRBD1; j_gene: TRBJ1-3; CDR3aa: CASSQAAVTGGIGNTIYF; CDR3nt: TGTGCCAGCAGCCAAGCTGCTGTGACAGGGGGGATTGGAAACACCATATATTTT
v_gene: TRBV30; abundance: -; d_gene: TRBD1; j_gene: TRBJ1-6; CDR3aa: CAWMRTGDNSPLHF; CDR3nt: TGTGCCTGGATGAGGACAGGAGATAATTCACCCCTCCACTTT
v_gene: TRBV28; abundance: -; d_gene: -; j_gene: TRBJ2-7; CDR3aa: CASSLDGAYEQYF; CDR3nt: TGTGCCAGCAGTTTAGACGGAGCCTACGAGCAGTACTTC
v_gene: TRBV6-2/TRBV6-3; abundance: -; d_gene: TRBD1; j_gene: TRBJ1-6; CDR3aa: CASSLVRTGGNSPLHF; CDR3nt: TGTGCCAGCAGCCTAGTTCGGACAGGGGGGAATTCACCCCTCCACTTT
v_gene: TRBV19; abundance: once; d_gene: -; j_gene: TRBJ1-1; CDR3aa: CASIPPRGGSNTEAFF; CDR3nt: TGTGCCAGTATACCCCCTCGAGGAGGGTCGAACACTGAAGCTTTCTTT
v_gene: TRBV9; abundance: -; d_gene: TRBD2; j_gene: TRBJ2-7; CDR3aa: CASSRGGTTYEQYF; CDR3nt: TGTGCCAGCAGCCGAGGCGGGACTACCTACGAGCAGTACTTC
v_gene: TRBV6-5; abundance: few; d_gene: -; j_gene: TRBJ1-6; CDR3aa: CASRSVNNSPLHF; CDR3nt: TGTGCCAGCAGGAGCGTCAATAATTCACCCCTCCACTTT
v_gene: TRBV9; abundance: -; d_gene: TRBD1; j_gene: TRBJ1-2; CDR3aa: CASSAGQGELGYTF; CDR3nt: TGTGCCAGCAGCGCGGGACAGGGGGAGTTGGGCTACACCTTC
v_gene: TRBV5-4; abundance: -; d_gene: TRBD1; j_gene: TRBJ2-3; CDR3aa: CASKPSGGHGDTQYF; CDR3nt: TGTGCCAGCAAACCGTCAGGGGGCCATGGGGATACGCAGTATTTT
v_gene: TRBV11-3; abundance: -; d_gene: TRBD2; j_gene: TRBJ2-1; CDR3aa: CASSHVAGGNEQFF; CDR3nt: TGTGCCAGCAGCCACGTAGCGGGGGGCAATGAGCAGTTCTTC
v_gene: TRBV3-1/TRBV3-2; abundance: -; d_gene: -; j_gene: TRBJ2-2; CDR3aa: CASSQRHQGGTGELFF; CDR3nt: TGTGCCAGCAGCCAGCGGCACCAGGGGGGCACCGGGGAGCTGTTTTTT
v_gene: TRBV11-2; abundance: -; d_gene: -; j_gene: TRBJ2-7; CDR3aa: CASSLVSSVSGSYEQYF; CDR3nt: TGTGCCAGCAGCTTAGTAAGCTCGGTTTCAGGTTCCTACGAGCAGTACTTC
v_gene: TRBV29-1; abundance: -; d_gene: -; j_gene: TRBJ1-5; CDR3aa: CSVTDSLSGNQPQHF; CDR3nt: TGCAGCGTTACTGACAGCCTCAGTGGGAATCAGCCCCAGCATTTT
v_gene: TRBV7-2; abundance: -; d_gene: -; j_gene: TRBJ1-5; CDR3aa: CASSLTATSNQPQHF; CDR3nt: TGTGCCAGCAGCTTAACAGCCACTAGCAATCAGCCCCAGCATTTT
v_gene: TRBV19; abundance: -; d_gene: -; j_gene: TRBJ1-5; CDR3aa: CASTSRGTAPSNQPQHF; CDR3nt: TGTGCCAGTACTTCTCGCGGGACGGCTCCAAGCAATCAGCCCCAGCATTTT
v_gene: TRBV12-3/TRBV12-4; abundance: -; d_gene: -; j_gene: TRBJ1-5; CDR3aa: CASRGDSNQPQHF; CDR3nt: TGTGCCAGCAGAGGGGATAGCAATCAGCCCCAGCATTTT
v_gene: TRBV11-2; abundance: -; d_gene: -; j_gene: TRBJ1-1; CDR3aa: CASSLAVNTEAFF; CDR3nt: TGTGCCAGCAGCTTAGCGGTAAACACTGAAGCTTTCTTT
v_gene: TRBV7-6; abundance: -; d_gene: -; j_gene: TRBJ1-2; CDR3aa: CASSLVAGAATYNYGYTF; CDR3nt: TGTGCCAGCAGCTTAGTAGCAGGGGCAGCCACCTATAACTATGGCTACACCTTC
v_gene: TRBV7-2; abundance: -; d_gene: TRBD2; j_gene: TRBJ2-1; CDR3aa: CASSRRLTSGGAGGYEQFF; CDR3nt: TGTGCCAGCAGCCGCCGGTTAACTAGCGGGGGGGCTGGGGGGTATGAGCAGTTCTTC
v_gene: TRBV28; abundance: -; d_gene: -; j_gene: TRBJ1-5; CDR3aa: CASYTGGFYSNQPQHF; CDR3nt: TGTGCCAGCTATACAGGCGGTTTTTATAGCAATCAGCCCCAGCATTTT
v_gene: TRBV19; abundance: -; d_gene: TRBD2; j_gene: TRBJ2-1; CDR3aa: CASIRGGEQFF; CDR3nt: TGTGCCAGTATAAGGGGAGGGGAGCAGTTCTTC
v_gene: TRBV28; abundance: -; d_gene: TRBD1; j_gene: TRBJ1-1; CDR3aa: CASRRQGGTEAFF; CDR3nt: TGTGCCAGCAGGCGACAGGGGGGAACTGAAGCTTTCTTT
v_gene: TRBV19; abundance: -; d_gene: TRBD1; j_gene: TRBJ1-3; CDR3aa: CASSIVRDRTGNTIYF; CDR3nt: TGTGCCAGTAGTATAGTCCGGGACAGAACTGGAAACACCATATATTTT
v_gene: TRBV21-1; abundance: -; d_gene: -; j_gene: TRBJ1-6; CDR3aa: CASSRDTPGNSPLHF; CDR3nt: TGTGCCAGCAGCAGGGACACTCCCGGAAATTCACCCCTCCACTTT
v_gene: TRBV5-5; abundance: -; d_gene: TRBD1; j_gene: TRBJ1-3; CDR3aa: CASSLGDRGSSGNTIYF; CDR3nt: TGTGCCAGCAGCTTGGGAGACAGGGGTTCGTCTGGAAACACCATATATTTT
v_gene: TRBV9; abundance: -; d_gene: -; j_gene: TRBJ1-2; CDR3aa: CASSPDSYGYTF; CDR3nt: TGTGCCAGCAGCCCTGACAGCTATGGCTACACCTTC
v_gene: TRBV30; abundance: -; d_gene: TRBD1; j_gene: TRBJ1-5; CDR3aa: CAWGTGYSNQPQHF; CDR3nt: TGTGCCTGGGGGACAGGATATAGCAATCAGCCCCAGCATTTT
v_gene: TRBV5-4; abundance: few; d_gene: -; j_gene: TRBJ1-2; CDR3aa: CASSNTGSSDGYTF; CDR3nt: TGTGCCAGCAGCAATACAGGGTCGAGTGATGGCTACACCTTC
v_gene: TRBV18; abundance: -; d_gene: TRBD1; j_gene: TRBJ1-5; CDR3aa: CASSPTGGRNQPQHF; CDR3nt: TGTGCCAGCTCACCGACAGGGGGCCGCAATCAGCCCCAGCATTTT
v_gene: TRBV5-1; abundance: -; d_gene: TRBD2; j_gene: TRBJ2-2; CDR3aa: CASREGTSGTGELFF; CDR3nt: TGCGCCAGCAGGGAAGGGACTAGCGGAACCGGGGAGCTGTTTTTT
v_gene: TRBV3-1/TRBV3-2; abundance: -; d_gene: -; j_gene: TRBJ1-2; CDR3aa: CASSPPQGANYGYTF; CDR3nt: TGTGCCAGCAGCCCACCTCAAGGAGCTAACTATGGCTACACCTTC
v_gene: TRBV28; abundance: -; d_gene: -; j_gene: TRBJ1-1; CDR3aa: CASSTPATEAFF; CDR3nt: TGTGCCAGCAGCACCCCCGCGACTGAAGCTTTCTTT
v_gene: TRBV10-3; abundance: -; d_gene: TRBD2; j_gene: TRBJ2-5; CDR3aa: CAISAIGGAFGETQYF; CDR3nt: TGTGCCATCAGTGCAATCGGGGGGGCCTTCGGAGAGACCCAGTACTTC
v_gene: TRBV2; abundance: -; d_gene: -; j_gene: TRBJ2-1; CDR3aa: CASIWRERSEQFF; CDR3nt: TGTGCCAGCATTTGGCGCGAACGGAGTGAGCAGTTCTTC
v_gene: TRBV6-5; abundance: -; d_gene: TRBD1; j_gene: TRBJ2-5; CDR3aa: CASSLGQGEGTQYF; CDR3nt: TGTGCCAGCAGTTTGGGACAGGGAGAGGGGACCCAGTACTTC
v_gene: TRBV2; abundance: once; d_gene: -; j_gene: TRBJ2-7; CDR3aa: CASSGREGSYEQYF; CDR3nt: TGTGCCAGCAGTGGCAGGGAAGGGTCCTACGAGCAGTACTTC
v_gene: TRBV6-5; abundance: once; d_gene: -; j_gene: TRBJ1-1; CDR3aa: CASRYRQMNTEAFF; CDR3nt: TGTGCCAGCAGGTACCGACAGATGAACACTGAAGCTTTCTTT
v_gene: TRBV11-2; abundance: -; d_gene: TRBD1; j_gene: TRBJ2-5; CDR3aa: CASSRGQGVQETQYF; CDR3nt: TGTGCCAGCAGCCGGGGACAGGGGGTACAGGAGACCCAGTACTTC
v_gene: TRBV5-6; abundance: -; d_gene: TRBD1; j_gene: TRBJ1-1; CDR3aa: CASSFGTGALITEAFF; CDR3nt: TGTGCCAGCAGCTTCGGGACAGGGGCATTGATCACTGAAGCTTTCTTT